This TCR beta chain comes out of a study of cytomegalovirus exposure and HLA in healthy donors. The PCR was carried out with 60 Vbeta primers and 13 Jbeta primers. The protocol was immunoSEQ multiplex PCR, while the TCRdb copy is restricted to in-frame clones and leaves out a portion. The repertoire holds roughly 190,000 clones, with over 80% as singletons. The CDR3 covers 12 residues. CDR1 is SGHNT, CDR2 YENEEA, per germline. The germline V and J ends were trimmed by 5 bases and 5 bases, with 9 bases remaining between them. The sequence was obtained from a middle-aged man in good health and CMV-seropositive. This chain links TRBV11-3 with TRBJ1-1; no clear D gene. Sequencing was carried out using PBMCs. DNA of the CDR3: TGTGCCAGCAGCAAGGGAGCAACTGAAGCTTTCTTT. It translates to CASSKGATEAFF.